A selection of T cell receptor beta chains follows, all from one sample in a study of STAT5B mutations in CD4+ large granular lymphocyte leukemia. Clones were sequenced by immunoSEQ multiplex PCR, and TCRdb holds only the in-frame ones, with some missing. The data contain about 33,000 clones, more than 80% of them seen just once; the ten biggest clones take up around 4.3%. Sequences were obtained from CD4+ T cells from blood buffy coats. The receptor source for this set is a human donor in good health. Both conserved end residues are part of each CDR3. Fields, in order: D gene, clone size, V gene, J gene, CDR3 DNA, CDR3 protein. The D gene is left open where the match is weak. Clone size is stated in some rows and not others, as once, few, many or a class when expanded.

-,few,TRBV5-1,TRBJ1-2,TGCGCCAGCAGCTCAGGGGAGAGGTATGGCTACACCTTC,CASSSGERYGYTF
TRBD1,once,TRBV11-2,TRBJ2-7,TGTGCCAGCAGCTTAGGGACAGGGGTGAGCTCCTACGAGCAGTACTTC,CASSLGTGVSSYEQYF
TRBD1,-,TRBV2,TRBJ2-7,TGTGCCAGCAGTGCTTCCGGGACAGGGTCCTACGAGCAGTACTTC,CASSASGTGSYEQYF
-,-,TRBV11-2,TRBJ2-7,TGTGCCAGCAGCTTGAGCGGACGGGACGAGCAGTACTTC,CASSLSGRDEQYF
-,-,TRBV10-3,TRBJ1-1,TGTGCCATCAGTGAGGGGACCGGGGGGACTGAAGCTTTCTTT,CAISEGTGGTEAFF
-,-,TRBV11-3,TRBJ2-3,TGTGCCAGCAGCGGACAGCAGAGCACAGATACGCAGTATTTT,CASSGQQSTDTQYF
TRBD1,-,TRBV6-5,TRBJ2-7,TGTGCCAGCAGTCGGGACAGGGGGACCTACGAGCAGTACTTC,CASSRDRGTYEQYF
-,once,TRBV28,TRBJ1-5,TGTGCCAGCACCGCCCCGGAGGCAAGCAATCAGCCCCAGCATTTT,CASTAPEASNQPQHF
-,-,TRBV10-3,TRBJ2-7,TGTGCCATCAGTGAGTCGACAGAGCAGTACTTC,CAISESTEQYF
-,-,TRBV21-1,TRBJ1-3,TGTGCCAGCAGCAAAGTGGGGACAGGGAAAGGAAACACCATATATTTT,CASSKVGTGKGNTIYF
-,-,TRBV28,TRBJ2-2,TGTGCCAGCAGTTTAGTTCCCCCTCGGAACACCGGGGAGCTGTTTTTT,CASSLVPPRNTGELFF
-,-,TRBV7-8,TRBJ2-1,TGTGCCAGCAGCTTGGGACTGGACCACAATGAGCAGTTCTTC,CASSLGLDHNEQFF
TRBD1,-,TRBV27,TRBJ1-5,TGTGCCAGCAGACGTAAGGGGGACAGGGGGTTCCAGCCCCAGCATTTT,CASRRKGDRGFQPQHF
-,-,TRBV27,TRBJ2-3,TGTGCCAGCAGTTTGAGCCGACAGTCGGCCACCACAGATACGCAGTATTTT,CASSLSRQSATTDTQYF
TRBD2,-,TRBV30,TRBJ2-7,TGTGCCTGGAGTCTCCCAAGGACTAGCGGAACCTACGAGCAGTACTTC,CAWSLPRTSGTYEQYF
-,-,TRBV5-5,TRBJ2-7,TGTGCCAGCAGCTTCGGACCAGACCCTAGCTCCTACGAGCAGTACTTC,CASSFGPDPSSYEQYF
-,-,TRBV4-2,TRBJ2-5,TGTGCCAGCAGCCAAGAGGTTGAAGGGCAGACCCAGTACTTC,CASSQEVEGQTQYF